The present T cell receptor beta chain was sequenced within a study of beta chain features in type 1 diabetes. V lost 3 bases, J lost 2 bases, and 3 bases stayed unmatched. Per the germline V gene, CDR1 is GTSNPN and CDR2 is SVGIG (reference sequence). The length of the CDR3 is 14 residues. Each of the CD4+ naive, central memory, regulatory and stem cell-like memory populations was sorted via CD45RO/CCR7/CD25/CD127/CD95/CD27. Findings and limits, study-wide: The study found fewer insertions and more deletions at VDJ junctions in type 1 diabetes patients. All four CD4+ subsets from Type 1 diabetes patients carried moderately but significantly shorter TCRB CDR3s.

Concerning this clone itself: Its matching antigen is unknown.

cDNA synthesis used the whole RNA isolate, giving expressed TCRB sequences. Sequencing used immunoSEQ multiplex PCR; TCRdb keeps in-frame clones, though not all of them. This table has about 300,000 clones, around an eighth appearing once. The source is a woman aged 18-30 years with type 1 diabetes. Sequences were obtained from naive CD4+ T cells from blood. This chain connects TRBV30 to TRBJ2-1, with 8 positions matching TRBD2. The CDR3 DNA follows: TGTGCCTGGAGGATAGCGGGACCCTACAATGAGCAGTTCTTC. Amino acid sequence: CAWRIAGPYNEQFF.